This TCR beta chain is drawn from a study of early T cells in non-severe SARS-CoV-2 infection. In the library, individual cDNA molecules carried attached unique molecular identifiers. TCRdb re-derived calls from the 5' RACE reads in MiXCR, one entry per CDR3 protein. There are approximately 56,000 distinct CDR3 sequences in the sample; around 10% occur only once, and 4.2% lies in the top ten. The CDR3 length is 15 residues. In germline, CDR1 is LNHDA, CDR2 SQIVND (reference sequence). Trimming pared 6 bases from V and 4 bases from J, leaving 17 bases between. This clonotype was detected a few times. Material: whole blood. The chain is built from TRBV19 and TRBJ2-3; possible D gene TRBD1, 6 bases. This clonotype originated in an adult who was a healthcare worker with PCR-confirmed SARS-CoV-2 infection or an uninfected control (not recorded which). The CDR3 nucleotides read TGTGCCAGTAGCCCCGGGACAAGGGGCCCAGATACGCAGTATTTT. As protein: CASSPGTRGPDTQYF.